This T cell receptor (beta chain) stems from a study of blood T cell repertoires in COVID-19 (dated by TCRdb to the early 2020s). Regarding the study in general: Samples covering the acute and convalescent phases of COVID-19 were provided by collaborators in the United States, Italy and Spain. The material from the prospective study consisted of cDNA or gDNA derived from T cells, B-cell-depleted T cells, or PBMCs. Deeply sampled blood TCRbeta repertoires from subjects exposed to, actively infected with, or recovered from COVID-19 were included in the dataset. The repertoires were released in a freely available public database intended as a resource for research on the immune response to SARS-CoV-2. Samples came from the ongoing ImmuneRACE study (first 160 participants) plus 1,254 subjects from 6 global collaborators. The sample metadata nearly always contained a de-identified subject ID, COVID-19 status, age in years and sex. Where available, HLA class I and class II types were taken from metadata supplied by the sample provider and were not determined by assay-based typing. Overall results and qualifications from the work: How much clinical and demographic metadata was included differed by source and by participant, and the metadata was provided uncurated.

A remark on this clone: Its binding antigen is unknown. No base quality information exists; no much larger clone differs at one position.

TCRbeta CDR3 regions were amplified from genomic DNA by means of the immunoSEQ Assay, a bias-controlled multiplex PCR. In the original analysis: The number of nucleated cells in each sample was estimated from the amplification of reference gene primers within the assay. Sequence reads were collapsed and filtered to measure the absolute abundance of every unique TCRbeta CDR3 rearrangement. Productive Simpson clonality was computed per sample as the square root of Simpson's diversity index over productive rearrangements. The immuneACCESS repertoire file appears here via TCRdb, limited to in-frame rearrangements. These files lack a portion of the clones; in checked studies, under half of the deficit traces to unresolved V genes, and the cause of the others is not known. V and J calls and clone size are given by that table; D and trimming were obtained from the DNA. This sample comprises 60,000 to 75,000 clones, around 88% of them detected only once. The top ten clones comprise about 18% of the sample.

Whole blood was collected in K2EDTA tubes by collaborating institutions according to the institutions' own protocols. For TCRbeta analysis, collaborator samples were shipped as frozen whole blood, as isolated PBMCs, or as DNA extracted from either sample type. Trimming costs V 3 bases and J 6 bases, and their ends lie 10 bases apart. From cysteine to phenylalanine, the CDR3 is 14 amino acids long. The entry retains the CDR3 DNA only, 42 bases that are in frame from base 1. From the germline V gene, CDR1 is SGHRS and CDR2 is YFSETQ. This chain joins TRBV5-1 to TRBJ1-6; possibly the D gene is TRBD1, per 6 matching bases. Input material: peripheral blood. The TCR sequence derives from a woman over 75 with active COVID-19. The CDR3 region reads CASSWTDFNSPLHF. The DNA sequence is given as TGCGCCAGCAGCTGGACAGATTTTAATTCACCCCTCCACTTT.